This TCR beta chain was obtained from a study of blood T cell repertoires in COVID-19. Germline CDR1 reads SGDLS; CDR2 reads YYNGEE. This CDR3 is built from 15 residues. Trimming stripped 1 base from V and 0 bases from J, with 7 bases between. Original handling: The assay estimated nucleated cells by amplifying reference gene primers. Profiling relied on immunoSEQ multiplex PCR, and the TCRdb table lists in-frame clones only, not all of them. V and J calls and clone size follow that table, whereas D and trimming were derived from the DNA. The table includes 120,000 to 150,000 clones, under 85% detected once.

Sequenced material: peripheral blood. The gene calls are TRBV9 and TRBJ1-4; D gene uncertain. The sequence was collected from a man between 45 and 60 years old with active or convalescent COVID-19. The DNA of the CDR3 is TGTGCCAGCAGCGTAAATACAGCAACTAATGAAAAACTGTTTTTT. It codes for CASSVNTATNEKLFF.